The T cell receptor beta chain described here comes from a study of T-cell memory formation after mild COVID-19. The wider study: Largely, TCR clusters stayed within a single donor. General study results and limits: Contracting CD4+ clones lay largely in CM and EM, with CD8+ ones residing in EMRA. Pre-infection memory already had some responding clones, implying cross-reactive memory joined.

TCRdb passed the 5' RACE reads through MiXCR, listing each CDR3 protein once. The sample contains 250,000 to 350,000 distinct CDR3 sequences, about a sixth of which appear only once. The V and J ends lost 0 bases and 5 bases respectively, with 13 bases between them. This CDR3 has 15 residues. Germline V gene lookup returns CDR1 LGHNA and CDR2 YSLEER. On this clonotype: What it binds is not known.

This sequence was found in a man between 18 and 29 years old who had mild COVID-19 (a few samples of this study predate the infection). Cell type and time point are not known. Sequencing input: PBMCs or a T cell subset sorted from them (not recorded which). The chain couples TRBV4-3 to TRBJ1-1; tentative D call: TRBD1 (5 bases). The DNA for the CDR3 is TGCGCCAGCAGCCAAGATCGCGGGGCAGGGACTGAAGCTTTCTTT. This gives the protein CASSQDRGAGTEAFF.